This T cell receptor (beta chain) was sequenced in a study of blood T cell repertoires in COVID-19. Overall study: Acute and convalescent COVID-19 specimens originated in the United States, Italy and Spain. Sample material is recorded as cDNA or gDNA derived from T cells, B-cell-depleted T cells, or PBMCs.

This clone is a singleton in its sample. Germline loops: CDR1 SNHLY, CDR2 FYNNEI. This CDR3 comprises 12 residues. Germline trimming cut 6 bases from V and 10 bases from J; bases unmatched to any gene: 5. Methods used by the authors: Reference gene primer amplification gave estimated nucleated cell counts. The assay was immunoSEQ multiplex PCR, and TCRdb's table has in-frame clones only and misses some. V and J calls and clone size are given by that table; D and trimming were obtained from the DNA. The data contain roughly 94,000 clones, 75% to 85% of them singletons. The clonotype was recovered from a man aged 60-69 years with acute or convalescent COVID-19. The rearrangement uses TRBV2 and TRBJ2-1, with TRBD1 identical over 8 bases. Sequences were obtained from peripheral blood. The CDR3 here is CASRNHRGEQFF. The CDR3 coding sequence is TGTGCCAGCAGGAACCACAGGGGGGAGCAGTTCTTC.